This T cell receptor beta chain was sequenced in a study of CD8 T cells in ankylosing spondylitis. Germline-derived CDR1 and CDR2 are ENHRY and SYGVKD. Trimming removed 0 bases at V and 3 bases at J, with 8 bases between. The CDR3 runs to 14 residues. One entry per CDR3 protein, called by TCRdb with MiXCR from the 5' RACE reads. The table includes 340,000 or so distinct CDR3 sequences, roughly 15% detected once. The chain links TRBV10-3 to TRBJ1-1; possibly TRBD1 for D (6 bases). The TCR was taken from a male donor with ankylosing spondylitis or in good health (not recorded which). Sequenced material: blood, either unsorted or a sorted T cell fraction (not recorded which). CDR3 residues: CAISESRGDTEAFF. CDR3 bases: TGTGCCATCAGTGAGTCGAGGGGGGACACTGAAGCTTTCTTT.